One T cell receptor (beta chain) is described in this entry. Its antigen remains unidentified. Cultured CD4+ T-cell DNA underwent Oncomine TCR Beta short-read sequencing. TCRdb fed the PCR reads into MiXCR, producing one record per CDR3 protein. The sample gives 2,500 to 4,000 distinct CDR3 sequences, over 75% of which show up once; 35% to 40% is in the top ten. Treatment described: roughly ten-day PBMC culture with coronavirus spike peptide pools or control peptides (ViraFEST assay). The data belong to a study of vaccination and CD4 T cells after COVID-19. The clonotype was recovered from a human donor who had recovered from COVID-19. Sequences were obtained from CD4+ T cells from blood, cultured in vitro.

CDR3 region: CASSPGQGGGYTF. The CDR3 DNA follows: TGTGCCAGCAGCCCGGGACAGGGGGGTGGCTACACCTTC. The chain employs TRBV12-3 or TRBV12-4 and TRBJ1-2, with 11 bases aligning to TRBD1. Trimming cost V 6 bases and J 7 bases; bases outside gene matches: 4. The CDR3 extends over 13 amino acids.